This TCR beta chain was documented in a study of T cells after yellow fever vaccination (dated by TCRdb to about 2019). General notes on the study: The SMART-Seq v4 Ultra Low Input RNA kit was used to prepare libraries from fractions with low cell numbers. The cohort comprised two healthy male donors, one aged 18 to 30 and one aged 30 to 40 years. Blood was collected at multiple timepoints before and after primary and secondary immunization, and bulk PBMC replicates and cell subsets were isolated. To follow T-cell clones before and after both primary and booster YFV17D yellow fever vaccination, bulk TCR alpha and beta repertoires underwent longitudinal sequencing.

What the study reported, not specific to this receptor: Computational filtering was needed because FACS-sorted repertoires could contain abundant contaminating clonotypes from the bulk population. After the booster, most clones that had expanded after primary vaccination were detected again (approximately 95% of CD4 and 88% of CD8), suggesting broad maintenance of memory. Compared with the primary T-cell response, the secondary T-cell response was faster but weaker, reaching its peak on day 5 rather than on day 15. A small fraction of clonotypes appeared in both the CD4 and CD8 compartments, likely as a result of convergent recombination. The study included only two donors, which limits how far the findings can be generalized.

Taken with the paper, the label for treatment or condition translates to: live attenuated yellow fever vaccine strain. At each blood-draw timepoint, two biological replicates of bulk PBMCs were collected. PBMCs were isolated from peripheral blood using a standard Ficoll-Paque protocol. RNA was extracted with TriZol from bulk PBMCs, CD4 and CD8 fractions, and dextramer-positive and dextramer-negative fractions. This clonotype was seen a handful of times. The antigen this receptor binds is unknown. No qualities accompany the bases; no much larger clone lies one base away. Here V drops 3 bases and J drops 0 bases, and the junction holds 11 bases not matched to any gene. Spanning cysteine to phenylalanine, the CDR3 consists of 18 amino acids. The CDR3 DNA has 54 bases and is translated from base 1. For CDR1 and CDR2, the germline V gene lists MDHEN and SYDVKM. TCR cDNA was made using 5'RACE template switching, a step that added a universal primer site and unique molecular identifiers. Priming for cDNA synthesis came from both the TCR alpha and TCR beta constant segments. Libraries were amplified in two PCR steps, with sample barcodes and sequencing adapters added in the second step. Sequencing of libraries was performed on Illumina HiSeq 2500 (2x100 bp) or NovaSeq (2x150 bp). As for the original processing: MIGEC was used to demultiplex reads and collapse the reads into UMI consensus sequences, and MiXCR was used for V(D)J alignment. Clonotypes responding to the vaccine were identified with edgeR on replicate PBMC samples, with the criteria of FDR below 0.01 and a log2 fold change above 5 up to day 15. Each bulk clonotype received a CD4 or CD8 identity based on whether the sequenced CD4 or CD8 repertoire contained that clonotype at higher abundance. TCRdb reprocessing: public reads trimmed at Q25 with fastp, clones called with MiXCR, in-frame beta chains kept. Rows merge per CDR3 protein into single entries with the most common DNA and genes. The V and J calls were not made by the authors but by TCRdb's processing. The sample has 610,000 or so distinct CDR3 sequences on record, approximately 13% of them singletons. Approximately 15% of the sample lies in the top ten.

The origin of this receptor is a man under 40 who received the YFV17D yellow fever vaccine. Recombination joined TRBV28 with TRBJ2-3; the junction holds 8 bases that match TRBD1. The material was PBMCs, obtained on the day of the yellow fever booster vaccination. The DNA is TGTGCCAGCAGTTTTCTAGTGGGAGACAGGGGAAGCACAGATACGCAGTATTTT. Translation gives CASSFLVGDRGSTDTQYF.